This entry lists 8 T cell receptor beta chains sequenced from one sample in a study of early T cells in non-severe SARS-CoV-2 infection. Using its own MiXCR run on the 5' RACE reads, TCRdb lists one record per CDR3 protein. This table has 100,000 to 150,000 distinct CDR3 sequences, under 15% appearing once. The sequenced material came from whole blood. Receptor source: an adult who was a healthcare worker with PCR-confirmed SARS-CoV-2 infection or an uninfected control (not recorded which).

This clonotype was seen a handful of times. The V call is TRBV6-5, the J call TRBJ2-2, with 7 bases aligning to TRBD1. With 4 bases clipped from V and 1 base from J, the junction kept 6 bases outside the gene matches. CDR1 and CDR2 (germline): MNHEY, SVGAGI. The CDR3 spans 16 residues. CDR3 amino acids: CASSSPRGKNTGELFF. As DNA, the CDR3 is TGTGCCAGCAGTTCCCCCAGGGGGAAGAACACCGGGGAGCTGTTTTTT.

The chain joins TRBV7-2 to TRBJ1-6, with TRBD1 as a possible D gene (6 bases). Germline CDR1 is SGHTA and CDR2 is FQGNSA. CDR3 length equals 15 residues. The ends were cut back, 0 bases at V and 6 bases at J, with 9 bases in the middle. The CDR3: CASSLAGGGNSPLHF. The CDR3 DNA reads TGTGCCAGCAGCTTAGCGGGGGGCGGTAATTCACCCCTCCACTTT.

This clonotype has just a few counts. The chain is built from TRBV11-2 and TRBJ2-1; the match to TRBD2 covers 15 bases. CDR3 length: 17 amino acids. The J segment lost 6 bases and the V segment lost 5 bases, leaving 8 bases of the junction unmatched. The V gene's germline CDR1 is SGHAT and CDR2 FQNNGV. The CDR3 protein is CASSRTSGGAPVNEQFF. CDR3 in DNA: TGTGCCAGCAGCCGGACTAGCGGGGGGGCTCCTGTCAATGAGCAGTTCTTC.

CDR3 protein: CASSPPSPLHF. CDR3 bases: TGTGCCAGCAGCCCCCCCTCACCCCTCCACTTT. V is TRBV3-1 and J is TRBJ1-6; unclear D gene. This CDR3 has 11 residues. The V end was cut by 4 bases, the J end by 10 bases, with 5 bases between. CDR1 is LGHDT and CDR2 is YNNKEL in the germline V gene (reference sequence). Using reference TRBV3-1 and TRBJ1-6 for the parts outside the CDR3, the full variable domain is DTAVSQTPKYLVTQMGNDKSIKCEQNLGHDTMYWYKQDSKKFLKIMFSYNNKELIINETVPNRFSPKSPDKAHLNLHINSLELGDSAVYFCASSPPSPLHFGNGTRLTVT.

The chain joins TRBV20-1 to TRBJ1-4, with no clear D. Deletions cut 5 bases from V and 0 bases from J, with 19 bases between. The CDR3 is 17 amino acids. CDR1 is DFQATT, CDR2 SNEGSKA, per germline (reference sequence). As DNA, the CDR3 is TGCAGTGCTTCCAGAGGGTTCGAGGTTGCAACTAATGAAAAACTGTTTTTT. As protein: CSASRGFEVATNEKLFF.

This sequence joins TRBV6-5 and TRBJ2-5; possibly TRBD1 for D (6 bases). Germline V gene sequence: CDR1 MNHEY, CDR2 SVGAGI. V was pared by 6 bases and J by 5 bases, with 31 bases between. This CDR3 has 19 residues. The CDR3 DNA is TGTGCCAGCAGAAGGAACAGGGTTCGGAGAGAGACGAAGATTGAGACCCAGTACTTC. Translating gives CASRRNRVRRETKIETQYF.

As DNA, the CDR3 is TGCAGTGCTAGACCGCCGGGGCATAATTCACCCCTCCACTTT. Its protein product is CSARPPGHNSPLHF. The rearrangement links TRBV20-1 to TRBJ1-6; the D gene is possibly TRBD1 (5 bases). Between the trimmed V and J ends, which lost 2 bases and 5 bases, there was a span of 10 bases. This CDR3 contains 14 residues. Germline V CDR1 and CDR2: DFQATT, SNEGSKA (reference sequence).

This clonotype has just a few counts. DNA for the CDR3: TGCGCCAGCAGCGTACAGGGCTTTGAAGCTTTCTTT. Protein: CASSVQGFEAFF. V is TRBV5-1 and J is TRBJ1-1; possibly TRBD1 for D (6 bases). The CDR3 has 12 residues. CDR1 and CDR2 from the germline V gene are SGHRS and YFSETQ. Trimming pared 4 bases from V and 7 bases from J, leaving 11 bases between.